The clone carrying this T cell receptor (beta chain) was observed many times. Antigen unknown. V was clipped by 0 bases and J by 0 bases, with 14 bases between them. The CDR3 covers 18 residues. Germline V CDR1 and CDR2: KGHDR, SFDVKD. MiXCR was run by TCRdb on the 5' RACE reads, yielding one entry per CDR3 protein. Of 200,000 to 300,000 distinct CDR3 sequences in the sample, approximately 12% were seen once. This entry comes from a study of CD8 T cells in ankylosing spondylitis. Overall study results and limits: Clones linked to disease, bearing a CD8+ phenotype, were relatively rare in peripheral blood.

The sequenced sample was blood, either unsorted or a sorted T cell fraction (not recorded which). The receptor's source is a male donor with ankylosing spondylitis or in good health (not recorded which). V is TRBV24-1 and J is TRBJ1-5; no firm D call. The CDR3 DNA sequence: TGTGCCACCAGTGATTTGCAAATTTTACGCGGTAGCAATCAGCCCCAGCATTTT. It encodes CATSDLQILRGSNQPQHF.